What follows are 18 T cell receptor beta chains derived from one specimen sequenced in a study of CD8+ T cells in alopecia areata. Treatment reported: oral pan-JAK inhibitor, 5-10 mg twice daily. cDNA serving as the sequencing template came from extracted, reverse transcribed RNA. Here immunoSEQ multiplex PCR was the method, and the copy in TCRdb shows in-frame clones only, minus some. Here the sample spans 150,000 to 200,000 clones, roughly 60% being singletons. Specimen: CD4+ T cells sorted from blood, collected at week 24, from a patient treated with tofacitinib. Every receptor here comes from a human donor with alopecia areata.

In this sample, this clone turned up a few times. The chain is built from TRBV28 and TRBJ2-4; D is unclear. The CDR3 length is 12 residues. Between the trimmed V and J ends, which lost 2 bases and 6 bases, there was a span of 5 bases. The germline gives CDR1 MDHEN, CDR2 SYDVKM. CDR3: CASSLTVNIQYF. The CDR3 DNA is TGTGCCAGCAGTTTAACAGTAAACATTCAGTACTTC.

The CDR3 DNA reads as TGTGCCAGCAGTCTTGAATCGGAGACCCAGTACTTC. It is translated as CASSLESETQYF. This chain links TRBV5-4 with TRBJ2-5, with unresolved D. The germline CDR1 and CDR2 sequences are SGHNT and YYREEE (reference sequence). The CDR3 totals 12 residues. Between the trimmed V and J ends, which lost 5 bases and 5 bases, there was a span of 10 bases.

Here the CDR3 DNA reads TGTGCCAGCAGAACCGTGGGGACAGCGAACACTGAAGCTTTCTTT. Protein sequence: CASRTVGTANTEAFF. The rearrangement joins TRBV6-6 to TRBJ1-1; TRBD1 agrees at 7 bases. Germline trimming cut 6 bases from V and 1 base from J; bases unmatched to any gene: 8. The CDR3 runs 15 residues. Germline V gives CDR1 MNHNY, CDR2 SVGAGI (reference sequence).

This clone was counted only a few times. This rearrangement joins TRBV11-2 to TRBJ1-1; D remains unclear. The CDR3 has 15 residues. The V and J ends lost 1 base and 2 bases respectively, with 11 bases between them. Germline CDR1 SGHAT, CDR2 FQNNGV. CDR3 amino acids: CASSLGLGVNTEAFF. For the CDR3, the DNA is TGTGCCAGCAGCTTAGGTCTGGGAGTAAACACTGAAGCTTTCTTT.

The chain employs TRBV7-9 and TRBJ2-1, with 11 bases fitting TRBD2. J was trimmed by 9 bases and V by 0 bases; bases with no gene match: 4. Germline CDR1 and CDR2: SEHNR and FQNEAQ (reference sequence). The CDR3 loop spans 15 amino acids. CDR3 bases: TGTGCCAGCAGCTTAGCCGTAGCGGGGGGGCCTGAGCAGTTCTTC. It specifies CASSLAVAGGPEQFF.

This chain links TRBV27 with TRBJ1-3; D possibly corresponds to TRBD1 (5 bases). The CDR3 sequence is 14 residues long. Trimming removed 3 bases at V and 4 bases at J, with 10 bases between. Germline V gene sequence: CDR1 MNHEY, CDR2 SMNVEV (reference sequence). DNA of the CDR3: TGTGCCAGCAGTTTGCAGGGCGGCGGAAACACCATATATTTT. Its translation is CASSLQGGGNTIYF.

Of note for this clone: Within the sample, other DNA sequences also encode this same CDR3. The rearrangement joins TRBV4-1 to TRBJ1-2; D not certain. Deletions cut 1 base from V and 3 bases from J, with 9 bases between. This CDR3 spans 14 amino acids. Germline V gives CDR1 MGHRA, CDR2 YSYEKL. The CDR3 loop is CASSQVGRDYGYTF. The CDR3 nucleotides read TGCGCCAGCAGCCAAGTAGGCCGGGACTATGGCTACACCTTC.

V usage is TRBV2 and J usage is TRBJ1-2, with D unresolved. This CDR3 has 13 residues. Germline-derived CDR1 and CDR2 are SNHLY and FYNNEI. V lost 4 bases and J lost 4, with 10 bases in between. The CDR3 DNA reads as TGTGCCAGCAGTGTCGGCGGAAGCTATGGCTACACCTTC. It is translated as CASSVGGSYGYTF.

This clone occurred a few times. V and J are TRBV29-1 and TRBJ2-1, with 11 positions matching TRBD2. The V gene end was trimmed by 2 bases and the J gene end by 10 bases; junction bases not matched to a gene: 7. The CDR3 is made up of 14 amino acids. Germline loops: CDR1 SQVTM, CDR2 ANQGSEA. In DNA, the CDR3 is TGCAGCGTTGAAATACTAGCGGGAGTGGAGGAGCAGTTCTTC. It specifies CSVEILAGVEEQFF.

The rearrangement joins TRBV7-2 to TRBJ2-7; D might be TRBD1 (5 bases). CDR3 size: 15 residues. V lost 1 base and J lost 2, with 12 bases in between. Germline lookup yields CDR1 SGHTA and CDR2 FQGNSA. As DNA, the CDR3 is TGTGCCAGCAGCTTAGTGCAGGGAAGGGCCTACGAGCAGTACTTC. Amino acid sequence: CASSLVQGRAYEQYF.

This chain links TRBV5-1 with TRBJ2-4, with 10 bases lining up with TRBD1. V lost 7 bases to trimming and J lost 9 bases; unmatched junction nucleotides: 10. This CDR3 has 14 residues. In germline, CDR1 is SGHRS, CDR2 YFSETQ. CDR3 amino acids: CASRTGTGASIQYF. The CDR3 bases are TGCGCCAGCCGAACCGGGACAGGGGCCTCCATTCAGTACTTC.

This clone has just one count. Other DNA variants within this sample encode the same CDR3. J is TRBJ2-1 and V is TRBV5-1, with a possible D match to TRBD2 (6 bases). The V gene lost 0 bases and the J gene lost 6 bases, with 7 bases spanning the gap. Germline lookup yields CDR1 SGHRS and CDR2 YFSETQ. The CDR3 is made up of 13 amino acids. This CDR3 reads CASSLAGGNEQFF. In nucleotides, the CDR3 is TGCGCCAGCAGCTTGGCCGGGGGCAATGAGCAGTTCTTC.

This clone was detected a few times. This rearrangement joins TRBV9 to TRBJ2-1, with D perhaps given as TRBD1 or TRBD2 (6 bases each). V lost 0 bases and J 5 bases, leaving 12 bases between the germline ends. The CDR3 is made up of 15 amino acids. Germline CDR1 and CDR2: SGDLS and YYNGEE. Written as DNA, the CDR3 is TGTGCCAGCAGCGTAGCCGGGGGCGCCGACAATGAGCAGTTCTTC. Translation gives CASSVAGGADNEQFF.

This sequence joins TRBV30 and TRBJ2-5; unclear D gene. V was shortened by 0 bases and J by 4 bases, with 9 bases between the two germline ends. The CDR3 has 13 residues. Germline CDR1 reads GTSNPN; CDR2 reads SVGIG (reference sequence). The CDR3 sequence: CAWSVRRVETQYF. CDR3 sequence (DNA): TGTGCCTGGAGTGTACGTCGTGTAGAGACCCAGTACTTC.

The chain links TRBV18 to TRBJ1-1; D ambiguous. Between the trimmed V and J ends, which lost 2 bases and 7 bases, there was a span of 8 bases. The CDR3 totals 12 residues. Germline V gene lookup returns CDR1 KGHSH and CDR2 LQKENI. CDR3 nucleotide sequence: TGTGCCAGCTCACCAACGGCGGTTGAAGCTTTCTTT. Translated, it gives CASSPTAVEAFF.

This chain connects TRBV4-3 to TRBJ2-7, with D tentatively TRBD2 (5 bases). The V gene's germline CDR1 is LGHNA and CDR2 YSLEER. This CDR3 spans 13 amino acids. Trimming shortened V by 1 base and J by 8 bases, and 12 bases separated the two germline ends. CDR3 DNA: TGCGCCAGCAGCCAAGGGACTTCTGCTCAGCAGTACTTC. It yields the protein CASSQGTSAQQYF.

This clone appeared a few times. The chain carries TRBV30 and TRBJ2-1; 12 nucleotides agree with TRBD2. This CDR3 contains 14 residues. Germline V CDR1 and CDR2: GTSNPN, SVGIG (reference sequence). Trimming at V came to 2 bases and at J to 7 bases, leaving 3 bases not matched to a gene. CDR3 sequence reads: CAWSKTSGRNEQFF. The CDR3 nucleotides are TGTGCCTGGAGTAAGACTAGCGGGAGAAATGAGCAGTTCTTC. The entire variable domain, with the rest obtained from reference TRBV30 and TRBJ2-1, is as follows: SQTIHQWPATLVQPVGSPLSLECTVEGTSNPNLYWYRQAAGRGLQLLFYSVGIGQISSEVPQNLSASRPQDRQFILSSKKLLLSDSGFYLCAWSKTSGRNEQFFGPGTRLTVL.

This clone was seen more than once but under ten times. J is TRBJ2-5 and V is TRBV30; 9 positions match TRBD1. The CDR3 length is 13 residues. The ends lost 3 bases at V and 5 bases at J; junction bases unmatched: 4. Germline V lookup: CDR1 GTSNPN, CDR2 SVGIG (reference sequence). CDR3 sequence reads: CAWSVGQGETQYF. CDR3 sequence (DNA): TGTGCCTGGAGCGTTGGACAGGGGGAGACCCAGTACTTC.